A single sample gave rise to the 20 T cell receptor beta chains below, sequenced in a study of T cells in Graves' hyperthyroidism and ophthalmopathy. Researchers amplified the TCR beta CDR3 regions from RNA transcripts. The HTBI primer set was used in a first-round RT-PCR of the TCR CDR3. TCRdb re-called the multiplex PCR reads with MiXCR, one entry per CDR3 protein. The sample holds more than 350,000 distinct CDR3 sequences, 13% to 15% seen once. Sequenced sample: blood. The receptors stem from a woman younger than 45 with Graves' ophthalmopathy.

The chain links TRBV4-3 to TRBJ2-5, with a tentative D call TRBD2 (6 bases). The germline V gene encodes CDR1 LGHNA and CDR2 YSLEER. The germline V and J ends were trimmed by 4 bases and 5 bases, with 17 bases remaining between them. The CDR3 runs 15 residues. CDR3 in amino acids: CASSPLRDWGETQYF. DNA of the CDR3: TGCGCCAGCAGCCCCCTGCGGGACTGGGGGGAGACCCAGTACTTC.

In this sample, this clonotype turned up many times. Here the CDR3 DNA reads TGTGCCAGCACTCGGGACAGTACATTCCATCAGCCCCAGCATTTT. The encoded protein is CASTRDSTFHQPQHF. The chain employs TRBV12-3 or TRBV12-4 and TRBJ1-5, with 7 nucleotides matching TRBD1. The CDR3 is 15 residues long. The V gene end was trimmed by 7 bases and the J gene end by 5 bases; junction bases not matched to a gene: 11.

This clonotype was recorded many times. CDR3: CAWSVGYRATPEAFF. Written as DNA, the CDR3 is TGTGCCTGGAGTGTAGGCTACAGAGCCACACCTGAAGCTTTCTTT. The gene calls are TRBV30 and TRBJ1-1; no reliable D call. CDR3 length equals 15 residues. V shed 0 bases and J shed 6 bases, with 17 bases lying between them. Germline CDR1 is GTSNPN and CDR2 is SVGIG (reference sequence).

This clonotype was seen repeatedly, ten times or more. V is TRBV12-3 or TRBV12-4 and J is TRBJ2-7; no reliable D call. V was pared by 6 bases and J by 6 bases, with 9 bases between. The CDR3 has 11 residues. The CDR3 bases are TGTGCCAGCAGCTCCCGGGTCGAGCAGTACTTC. It codes for CASSSRVEQYF.

This clonotype was seen repeatedly, ten times or more. The V and J genes are TRBV12-3 or TRBV12-4 and TRBJ2-1; 10 nucleotides align to TRBD2. This CDR3 has 15 amino acids. The V gene end was trimmed by 6 bases and the J gene end by 4 bases; junction bases not matched to a gene: 6. The CDR3 is CASSKSGGAYNEQFF. The DNA of the CDR3 is TGTGCCAGCAGCAAGAGCGGGGGGGCGTACAATGAGCAGTTCTTC.

The count of this clonotype is one. The gene calls are TRBV2 and TRBJ2-7, with TRBD1 identical over 7 bases. The CDR3 totals 13 residues. Germline lookup yields CDR1 SNHLY and CDR2 FYNNEI. The ends lost 6 bases at V and 3 bases at J; junction bases unmatched: 5. The CDR3 bases are TGTGCCAGCAGCCCGACAGGGCTCTACGAGCAGTACTTC. As protein: CASSPTGLYEQYF.

This clonotype is medium-sized. V usage is TRBV6-2 or TRBV6-3 and J usage is TRBJ1-1; D ambiguous. CDR3 length: 16 residues. CDR1 and CDR2 from the germline V gene are MNHEY and SVGEGT. V lost 0 bases, J lost 1 base, and 12 bases lay in between. The chain's CDR3 is CASSYSRDTKNTEAFF. DNA of the CDR3: TGTGCCAGCAGTTACTCGAGGGATACCAAGAACACTGAAGCTTTCTTT.

This clonotype was counted at least ten times. The chain uses TRBV5-1 and TRBJ1-3; TRBD1 is a possible D gene (6 bases). From germline, CDR1 is SGHRS and CDR2 YFSETQ. Trimming stripped 4 bases from V and 0 bases from J, with 14 bases between. The CDR3 covers 16 residues. The CDR3 loop is CASSRTATFSGNTIYF. CDR3 DNA sequence: TGCGCCAGCAGCCGGACAGCGACCTTCTCTGGAAACACCATATATTTT.

This clonotype appeared many times. V usage is TRBV19 and J usage is TRBJ2-3; TRBD1 matches at 7 bases. V trimming: 6 bases; J trimming: 6 bases; junction bases outside the gene matches: 9. This CDR3 has 14 amino acids. CDR1 is LNHDA, CDR2 SQIVND, per germline (reference sequence). Here the CDR3 reads CASSEGTARDTQYF. The CDR3, as DNA: TGTGCCAGTAGCGAAGGGACAGCCAGGGATACGCAGTATTTT.

This clonotype was seen at least ten times. V gene TRBV11-3 combines with J gene TRBJ1-1; D gene uncertain. V was pared by 5 bases and J by 0 bases, with 7 bases between. This CDR3 has 13 amino acids. CDR1 is SGHNT and CDR2 is YENEEA in the germline V gene. For the CDR3, the DNA is TGTGCCAGCAGCATCAACATGAACACTGAAGCTTTCTTT. Residues: CASSINMNTEAFF.

This clonotype was picked up many times. The rearrangement uses TRBV28 and TRBJ2-1, with TRBD2 matching 9 bases. Germline V gene data show CDR1 as MDHEN and CDR2 as SYDVKM. The CDR3 covers 22 residues. Trimming cost V 6 bases and J 3 bases; bases outside gene matches: 27. CDR3 coding DNA: TGTGCCAGCAGCATGGTACCAAGGGGCCGCCTCGGACTAGCGAGACACTACAATGAGCAGTTCTTC. Translated, it gives CASSMVPRGRLGLARHYNEQFF. Filled out from reference TRBV28 and TRBJ2-1, the complete variable domain reads DVKVTQSSRYLVKRTGEKVFLECVQDMDHENMFWYRQDPGLGLRLIYFSYDVKMKEKGDIPEGYSVSREKKERFSLILESASTNQTSMYLCASSMVPRGRLGLARHYNEQFFGPGTRLTVL.

The table lists this clonotype with a few counts. V is TRBV10-3 and J is TRBJ2-5; no reliable D call. The CDR3 consists of 13 residues. Germline V gene data show CDR1 as ENHRY and CDR2 as SYGVKD. Trimming removed 4 bases from V and 2 bases from J, with 8 bases in between. As DNA, the CDR3 is TGTGCCATCAGTGTCGCAGCACAAGAGACCCAGTACTTC. This encodes CAISVAAQETQYF.

The sample holds many counts of this clonotype. The chain uses TRBV24-1 and TRBJ2-3; 15 nucleotides match TRBD2. The junction had 4 bases not matched to a gene; V was cut back by 2 bases and J by 2 bases. The germline gives CDR1 KGHDR, CDR2 SFDVKD. This CDR3 is built from 18 residues. CDR3 sequence: CATSDSGTSGGTTDTQYF. DNA for the CDR3: TGTGCCACCAGTGATTCCGGGACTAGCGGGGGGACCACAGATACGCAGTATTTT.

This clonotype showed up many times. V gene TRBV18 combines with J gene TRBJ1-2; D is ambiguous. Trimming took off 2 bases at V and 5 bases at J, with 12 bases between the two ends. The CDR3 length is 14 residues. Germline loops: CDR1 KGHSH, CDR2 LQKENI. In DNA, the CDR3 is TGTGCCAGCTCACCAAGTAACGGGGAATATGGCTACACCTTC. Its protein is CASSPSNGEYGYTF.

This clonotype came up many times. The V call is TRBV20-1, the J call TRBJ2-5; D unclear. CDR1 and CDR2 (germline): DFQATT, SNEGSKA (reference sequence). CDR3 length equals 13 residues. Trimming cost V 5 bases and J 6 bases, with 16 bases left between them. CDR3 bases: TGCAGTGCTTTAGATGGGATAAAACAGACCCAGTACTTC. Translated: CSALDGIKQTQYF.

This clonotype was detected many times. The chain joins TRBV5-1 to TRBJ2-1; 12 bases fit TRBD2. Germline trimming cut 4 bases from V and 6 bases from J; bases unmatched to any gene: 8. The CDR3 covers 16 residues. Germline CDR1 and CDR2: SGHRS and YFSETQ. This CDR3 reads CASSPEGLAGSNEQFF. CDR3 coding DNA: TGCGCCAGCAGCCCGGAAGGACTAGCGGGGAGCAATGAGCAGTTCTTC.

This clonotype was counted ten times or more. The rearrangement links TRBV6-1 to TRBJ1-5; TRBD1 agrees at 8 bases. From germline, CDR1 is MNHNS and CDR2 SASEGT. The CDR3 length is 12 residues. V shed 9 bases and J 4 bases; nucleotides not matched to a gene: 2. The CDR3 sequence is CASGQGNQPQHF. The CDR3 DNA reads TGTGCCAGTGGACAGGGAAATCAGCCCCAGCATTTT.

This clonotype was detected many times. V is TRBV7-2 and J is TRBJ1-6; 9 bases line up with TRBD1. This CDR3 region has 16 residues. V lost 6 bases, J lost 8 bases, and 11 bases stayed unmatched. The germline V gene has CDR1 SGHTA and CDR2 FQGNSA. The CDR3 DNA sequence: TGTGCCAGCAGTTACGATTCCGGGACAGGGTATTCACCCCTCCACTTT. Residues: CASSYDSGTGYSPLHF.

The table lists this clonotype with many counts. The chain recombines TRBV13 with TRBJ2-1, with TRBD2 matching over 10 bases. CDR1 is PRHDT, CDR2 FYEKMQ, per germline (reference sequence). The J segment lost 8 bases and the V segment lost 6 bases, leaving 4 bases of the junction unmatched. There are 13 residues in the CDR3. As DNA, the CDR3 is TGTGCCAGCAGTAGCGGGGGGTATTATGAGCAGTTCTTC. Translating it yields CASSSGGYYEQFF. Filled out from reference TRBV13 and TRBJ2-1, the complete variable domain reads AAGVIQSPRHLIKEKRETATLKCYPIPRHDTVYWYQQGPGQDPQFLISFYEKMQSDKGSIPDRFSAQQFSDYHSELNMSSLELGDSALYFCASSSGGYYEQFFGPGTRLTVL.

This clonotype was detected a few times. The chain is built from TRBV20-1 and TRBJ1-2, with D perhaps TRBD1 (6 bases). The CDR3 is 16 residues long. V dropped 4 bases and J dropped 0 bases, with 18 bases sitting between them. Germline-derived CDR1 and CDR2 are DFQATT and SNEGSKA (reference sequence). The CDR3 region is CSAILDSEPSNYGYTF. The DNA for the CDR3 is TGCAGTGCTATATTGGACAGCGAGCCTTCTAACTATGGCTACACCTTC.